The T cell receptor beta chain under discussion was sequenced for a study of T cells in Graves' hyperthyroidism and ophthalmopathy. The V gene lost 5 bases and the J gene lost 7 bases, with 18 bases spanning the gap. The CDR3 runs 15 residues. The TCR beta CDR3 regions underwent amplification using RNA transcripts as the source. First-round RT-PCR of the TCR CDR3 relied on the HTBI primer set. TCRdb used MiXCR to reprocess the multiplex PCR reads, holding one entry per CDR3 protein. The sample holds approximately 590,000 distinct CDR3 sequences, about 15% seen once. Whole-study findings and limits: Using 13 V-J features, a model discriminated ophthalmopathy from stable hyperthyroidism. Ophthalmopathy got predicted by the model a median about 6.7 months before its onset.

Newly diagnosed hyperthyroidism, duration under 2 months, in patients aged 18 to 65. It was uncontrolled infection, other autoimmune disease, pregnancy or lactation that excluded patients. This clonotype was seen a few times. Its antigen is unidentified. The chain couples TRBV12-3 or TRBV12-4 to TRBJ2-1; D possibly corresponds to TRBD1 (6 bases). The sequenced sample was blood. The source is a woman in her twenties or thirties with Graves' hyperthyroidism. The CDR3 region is CASSTRQEQWNEQFF. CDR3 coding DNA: TGTGCCAGCAGTACGAGACAGGAACAATGGAATGAGCAGTTCTTC.